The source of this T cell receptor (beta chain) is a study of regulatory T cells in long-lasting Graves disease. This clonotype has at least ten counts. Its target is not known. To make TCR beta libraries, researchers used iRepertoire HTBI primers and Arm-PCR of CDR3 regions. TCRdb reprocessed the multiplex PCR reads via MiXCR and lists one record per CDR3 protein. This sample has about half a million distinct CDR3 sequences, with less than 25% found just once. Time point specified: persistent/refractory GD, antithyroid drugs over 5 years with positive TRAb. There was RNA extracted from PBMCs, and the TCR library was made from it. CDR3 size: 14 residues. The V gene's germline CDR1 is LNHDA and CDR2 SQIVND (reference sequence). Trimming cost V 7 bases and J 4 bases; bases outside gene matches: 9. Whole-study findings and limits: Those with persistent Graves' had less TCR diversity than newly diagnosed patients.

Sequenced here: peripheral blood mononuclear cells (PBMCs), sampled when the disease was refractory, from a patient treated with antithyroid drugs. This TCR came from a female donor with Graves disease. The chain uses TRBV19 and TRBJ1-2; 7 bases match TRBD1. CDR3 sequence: CASTLDRLPYGYTF. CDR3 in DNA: TGTGCCAGTACCTTGGACAGGCTCCCCTATGGCTACACCTTC.